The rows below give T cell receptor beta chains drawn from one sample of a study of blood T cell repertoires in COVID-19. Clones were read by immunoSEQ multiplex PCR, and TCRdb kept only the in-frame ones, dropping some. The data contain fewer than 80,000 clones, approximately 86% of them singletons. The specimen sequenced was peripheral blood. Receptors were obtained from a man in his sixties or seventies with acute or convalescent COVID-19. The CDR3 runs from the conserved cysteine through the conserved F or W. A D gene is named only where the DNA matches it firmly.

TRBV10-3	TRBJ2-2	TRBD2	CAISETSGGSEGGELFF	TGTGCCATCAGTGAAACTAGCGGGGGGTCCGAGGGCGGGGAGCTGTTTTTT
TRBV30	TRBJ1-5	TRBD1	CAWSVFGTGVNQPQHF	TGTGCCTGGAGTGTATTTGGGACAGGGGTCAATCAGCCCCAGCATTTT
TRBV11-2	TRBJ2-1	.	CASSLDELPTYNEQFF	TGTGCCAGCAGCTTAGATGAGCTACCGACCTACAATGAGCAGTTCTTC
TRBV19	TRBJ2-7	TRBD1	CASSMTGPSYEQYF	TGTGCCAGTAGTATGACAGGGCCCTCCTACGAGCAGTACTTC
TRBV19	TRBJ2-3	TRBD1	CASSIRDSSRSTDTQYF	TGTGCCAGTAGTATTCGGGACAGCTCTCGTTCCACAGATACGCAGTATTTT
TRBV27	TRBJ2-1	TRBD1	CASSSGDSRNEQFF	TGTGCCAGCAGTTCCGGGGACAGTCGCAATGAGCAGTTCTTC
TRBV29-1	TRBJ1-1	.	CSVADSRVNEAFF	TGCAGCGTTGCGGACAGCCGAGTTAATGAAGCTTTCTTT
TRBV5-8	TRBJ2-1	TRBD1	CASSLLGQGYNEQFF	TGTGCCAGCAGTTTGCTGGGACAGGGGTACAATGAGCAGTTCTTC
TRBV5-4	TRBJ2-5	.	CASNPRTGTRETQYF	TGTGCCAGCAACCCTCGGACCGGGACAAGGGAGACCCAGTACTTC
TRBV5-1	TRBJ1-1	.	CASSYRDIGTEAFF	TGCGCCAGCAGCTACCGGGACATTGGCACTGAAGCTTTCTTT